This entry describes one T cell receptor (beta chain). What antigen it recognizes has not been identified. The CDR3 end lies 3 residues beyond the end of the read and is filled in from the germline J gene. The CDR3 contains 13 residues, cysteine and phenylalanine counted. The 30 bases shown cover part of the CDR3, and their frame starts at base 1. According to the germline V gene, CDR1 reads SQVTM and CDR2 reads ANQGSEA. Every participant had a single incident cervical HPV16 infection, and prevalent HPV16 infections were excluded. Cervical HPV DNA was detected by MY09/MY11 PCR, and genotyping was performed by dot-blot hybridization. Fifteen mL of heparinized blood was centrifuged, after which the buffy coat was aliquoted, frozen at -30 degrees C, and then stored at -80 degrees C. QIAGEN kits were used to extract genomic DNA from buffy coat specimens. This sample was included in a study of T cells in women clearing cervical HPV infection (dated 2018 in TCRdb). About the investigation overall: Cases were about two dozen women with histologically confirmed HPV16-related CIN3 or worse, including a couple of invasive cancers. As quality controls, five blinded duplicates were added to each group, bringing the total to roughly 60 samples made up of around 50 participants and about ten replicates. The 20 to 30 controls were women who cleared a single incident HPV16 infection within 12 months without developing precancer or cancer. Cases had a median age of almost 35 years compared with 38 for controls, and baseline characteristics showed no significant differences between the groups. Blood from cases was collected at the visit at which the lesion was first identified, whereas blood from controls was collected once infection was no longer detected. An exploratory proof-of-principle case-control study, nested within the Guanacaste HPV Natural History Study in Costa Rica, was conducted to compare TCR repertoires across cervical HPV16 outcomes. Cases and controls were matched on year of sample collection and on age within five years. Because only a few women had HLA typing data, the possibility that HLA type acted as a confounder could not be ruled out. Among cases, blood sampling occurred a median of about 150 days after lesion detection, with an interquartile range of 90 to 200 days. The parent cohort enrolled 10,000 or so women aged 18 or older in Guanacaste, Costa Rica, during about 1993 to 1994 and followed them for six to eight years.

Using the immunoSEQ assay, multiplex PCR amplified TCR beta CDR3 regions from an average of 1200 ng of genomic DNA per sample. To correct primer bias, the assay used a complete synthetic TCR repertoire to set an amplification baseline. The amplicons were sequenced using the Illumina platform. The study's processing was this. Sequences were error-corrected by clustering with frequency ratios and a modified nearest-neighbor algorithm and were then analyzed in the immunoSEQ Analyzer with IMGT gene definitions. At each rarefaction depth, TCR richness and evenness were averaged over 20 rarefaction repeats, and samples with fewer sequences than the depth were excluded. Wilcoxon rank sum tests with FDR correction were used to compare V, D and J gene relative abundances between the groups. An intraclass correlation of 95% to 97% for TCR richness and an average of roughly 80% across 65 to 70 gene segments were obtained from the blinded duplicates. Drawn from immuneACCESS, this table holds only the in-frame rearrangements with V and J called that TCRdb kept. Clones are partly lost; checked studies trace under half to an unresolved V gene and leave the rest unexplained. V, J and clone size derive from that table, while D and trimming were established from the DNA sequence. The sample table records 31,000 or so clones. The ten largest clones take up more than 4% of the sample.

General study outcomes and caveats: Whether associations preceded infection or resulted from infection could not be shown with the cross-sectional design, and effector/memory subsets and HPV-specific T cells were not isolated. Because T-cell numbers per sample were unknown, differences in richness could reflect varying T-cell content rather than repertoire biology. TCR repertoire richness was significantly higher in CIN3+ cases than in controls across sequencing depths, while evenness did not differ. TRBV6-7 relative abundance was lower in cases than in controls (roughly 0.11% versus 0.16%; Bonferroni P = 0.0008). Random forest classifiers that combined richness and V gene abundances separated cases from controls with an estimated AUC of 0.83.

The receptor comes from a woman between 18 and 70 years old with a cervical HPV16 infection that either progressed to CIN3+ or cleared (not recorded which). Recombination joined TRBV29-1 with TRBJ1-1, and 12 bases in between align with TRBD1. Sequencing was done on a sample of blood buffy coat. The CDR3 amino acid sequence is: CSVRDRGLTTAFF. The part of the CDR3 DNA that was read is TGCAGCGTTCGGGACAGGGGGCTTACTACG.